The next 21 T cell receptor beta chains were all read from a single sample in a study of T cells in tuberculosis. Cells were sorted from thawed PBMC rested overnight and stained with GMM-loaded CD1B tetramer, viability dye and anti-CD3. C32 glucose monomycolate from Rhodococcus equi was loaded onto the CD1B tetramers. Here immunoSEQ multiplex PCR was the method, and the copy in TCRdb shows in-frame clones only, minus some. The table records approximately 60,000 clones, approximately 80% of them present only once. Source material: CD1b-GMM tetramer-negative cells sorted from PBMCs. The receptors were gathered from an adult woman with latent tuberculosis.

The genes are TRBV4-3 and TRBJ2-7; 9 bases agree with TRBD2. With V trimmed by 2 bases and J by 2 bases, 4 bases remained unmatched. Germline V gene data show CDR1 as LGHNA and CDR2 as YSLEER. The CDR3 consists of 15 residues. The CDR3 region has the DNA TGCGCCAGCAGCCAACGCGGGGGGGGCCCCTACGAGCAGTACTTC. This sequence encodes CASSQRGGGPYEQYF.

The rearrangement links TRBV4-2 to TRBJ1-4; possibly TRBD1 for D (5 bases). The length of the CDR3 is 18 residues. Trimming removed 1 base at V and 4 bases at J, with 19 bases between. The germline V gene encodes CDR1 LGHNA and CDR2 YNFKEQ. CDR3 DNA: TGTGCCAGCAGCCAAGGGGGAGGGGCTCGGACGGGTAATGAAAAACTGTTTTTT. It yields the protein CASSQGGGARTGNEKLFF.

The chain combines TRBV7-9 with TRBJ1-6; D possibly corresponds to TRBD1 (5 bases). CDR1 is SEHNR and CDR2 is FQNEAQ in the germline V gene (reference sequence). The CDR3 sequence is 17 residues long. With 1 base removed from V and 10 bases from J, the gap between germline ends came to 20 bases. The CDR3 loop reads CASSLEIGVRKGSPLHF. CDR3 DNA sequence: TGTGCCAGCAGCTTAGAGATTGGAGTAAGGAAGGGGTCACCCCTCCACTTT.

This clone was observed a few times. V gene TRBV30 combines with J gene TRBJ1-5; unclear D gene. The CDR3 extends over 15 amino acids. CDR1 is GTSNPN and CDR2 is SVGIG in the germline V gene (reference sequence). The V and J ends lost 2 bases and 6 bases respectively, with 17 bases between them. The CDR3 sequence: CAWSLPDSRSQPQHF. The CDR3 bases are TGTGCCTGGAGTCTCCCGGATTCAAGGAGTCAGCCCCAGCATTTT. The full variable domain, with the rest looked up from reference TRBV30 and TRBJ1-5, is SQTIHQWPATLVQPVGSPLSLECTVEGTSNPNLYWYRQAAGRGLQLLFYSVGIGQISSEVPQNLSASRPQDRQFILSSKKLLLSDSGFYLCAWSLPDSRSQPQHFGDGTRLSIL.

The V call is TRBV28, the J call TRBJ1-5, with TRBD1 matching 8 bases. Germline V lookup: CDR1 MDHEN, CDR2 SYDVKM. The CDR3 sequence is 15 residues long. Unmatched junction bases numbered 12, after V lost 6 bases and J lost 8 bases. CDR3 sequence reads: CASRTPNRGAEPQHF. The CDR3, as DNA: TGTGCCAGCAGGACGCCCAACAGGGGGGCCGAGCCCCAGCATTTT.

The CDR3 spells CASSLSGYEQYF. CDR3 sequence (DNA): TGTGCCAGCAGCCTATCAGGCTACGAGCAGTACTTC. The V call is TRBV7-9, the J call TRBJ2-7; D unclear. CDR1 and CDR2 from the germline V gene are SEHNR and FQNEAQ (reference sequence). V lost 5 bases and J lost 3, with 8 bases in between. The CDR3 loop spans 12 amino acids.

The rearrangement joins TRBV28 to TRBJ2-7, with a weak D call TRBD1 (6 bases). The CDR3 spans 17 residues. Trimming took off 5 bases at V and 3 bases at J, with 23 bases between the two ends. CDR1 is MDHEN and CDR2 is SYDVKM in the germline V gene. DNA for the CDR3: TGTGCCAGCAGTCCGCTGGGAGACAGGTGGTCCCACTACGAGCAGTACTTC. Translating gives CASSPLGDRWSHYEQYF.

This clone was counted only a few times. This rearrangement joins TRBV2 to TRBJ2-3; 13 nucleotides match TRBD2. There are 14 residues in the CDR3. The ends lost 8 bases at V and 8 bases at J; junction bases unmatched: 7. Germline-derived CDR1 and CDR2 are SNHLY and FYNNEI. The CDR3 DNA follows: TGTGCCAGCCATGGACTAGCGGGAGTGAGTACGCAGTATTTT. This sequence encodes CASHGLAGVSTQYF.

This rearrangement joins TRBV28 to TRBJ1-1, with 7 bases lining up with TRBD1. CDR3 length: 14 residues. Germline V gene sequence: CDR1 MDHEN, CDR2 SYDVKM. J was trimmed by 4 bases and V by 5 bases; bases with no gene match: 7. The CDR3 DNA sequence: TGTGCCAGCAGTAGGGAAGGGGGCATCACTGAAGCTTTCTTT. Amino acid sequence: CASSREGGITEAFF.

The CDR3 nucleotides are TGTGCCAGCAGCTTAGTAGAGGGCGGCACAGATACGCAGTATTTT. Its translation is CASSLVEGGTDTQYF. The chain recombines TRBV11-2 with TRBJ2-3; possible D gene TRBD2, 5 bases. V was trimmed by 1 base and J by 1 base, leaving 9 bases between them. Germline V gives CDR1 SGHAT, CDR2 FQNNGV. The CDR3 covers 15 residues.

V gene TRBV7-2 combines with J gene TRBJ2-2; 10 positions match TRBD2. CDR3 length: 19 amino acids. CDR1 is SGHTA, CDR2 FQGNSA, per germline. V gave up 3 bases and J gave up 1 base; unmatched junction bases: 11. The DNA of the CDR3 is TGTGCCAGCAGCTTTGGAAGCGGGGGGGGAAAAAGGAACACCGGGGAGCTGTTTTTT. It translates to CASSFGSGGGKRNTGELFF.

This chain links TRBV19 with TRBJ2-4, with D tentatively TRBD1 (5 bases). The ends were cut back, 5 bases at V and 0 bases at J, with 11 bases in the middle. The V gene's germline CDR1 is LNHDA and CDR2 SQIVND (reference sequence). This CDR3 region has 15 residues. This CDR3 is CASSSRQIAKNIQYF. The CDR3 DNA sequence: TGTGCCAGTAGTTCGCGACAGATAGCCAAAAACATTCAGTACTTC. The complete variable domain, with remaining parts taken from reference TRBV19 and TRBJ2-4, reads DGGITQSPKYLFRKEGQNVTLSCEQNLNHDAMYWYRQDPGQGLRLIYYSQIVNDFQKGDIAEGYSVSREKKESFPLTVTSAQKNPTAFYLCASSSRQIAKNIQYFGAGTRLSVL.

This clone occurred a few times. The rearrangement uses TRBV29-1 and TRBJ1-2; the D gene is possibly TRBD1 (5 bases). V was trimmed by 2 bases and J by 4 bases, leaving 11 bases between them. The CDR3 consists of 13 residues. In germline, CDR1 is SQVTM, CDR2 ANQGSEA. The CDR3 loop is CSVERGNGYGYTF. CDR3 nucleotides: TGCAGCGTTGAAAGGGGCAACGGCTATGGCTACACCTTC.

This clone was counted between two and nine times. The chain carries TRBV7-9 and TRBJ1-3, with unresolved D. V was pared by 0 bases and J by 0 bases, with 6 bases between. The germline CDR1 and CDR2 sequences are SEHNR and FQNEAQ (reference sequence). The CDR3 spans 15 residues. The CDR3: CASSLAGSSGNTIYF. Here the CDR3 DNA reads TGTGCCAGCAGCTTAGCTGGTAGCTCTGGAAACACCATATATTTT.

This clone was recorded a few times. The V call is TRBV25-1, the J call TRBJ1-5; TRBD1 might be the D (6 bases). Germline CDR1 and CDR2: MGHDK and SYGVNS. The CDR3 totals 14 residues. V lost 3 bases and J lost 6, with 12 bases in between. The CDR3 region has the DNA TGTGCCAGCAGTGAGCCAGGGGATAGTCAGCCCCAGCATTTT. This translates into CASSEPGDSQPQHF.

This chain connects TRBV7-7 to TRBJ2-3, with 8 bases matching TRBD2. The V gene's germline CDR1 is SSHAT and CDR2 FNYEAQ (reference sequence). The J segment lost 0 bases and the V segment lost 5 bases, leaving 7 bases of the junction unmatched. This CDR3 contains 16 residues. The CDR3 nucleotides are TGTGCCAGCAGCGCAGCTGCTAGCGGGAGCACAGATACGCAGTATTTT. Its translation is CASSAAASGSTDTQYF.

This chain connects TRBV9 to TRBJ1-6; D is unresolved. This CDR3 comprises 14 residues. V lost 4 bases to trimming and J lost 10 bases, with 15 bases between them. Germline lookup yields CDR1 SGDLS and CDR2 YYNGEE. CDR3 in DNA: TGTGCCAGCAGCCCCCGCGGGTTCGACTCACCCCTCCACTTT. Amino acids: CASSPRGFDSPLHF.

V usage is TRBV7-2 and J usage is TRBJ1-1; D unresolved. V was shortened by 1 base and J by 5 bases, with 5 bases between the two germline ends. CDR3 size: 12 residues. The V gene's germline CDR1 is SGHTA and CDR2 FQGNSA. CDR3 in amino acids: CASSLVKTEAFF. In DNA, the CDR3 is TGTGCCAGCAGCTTAGTCAAAACTGAAGCTTTCTTT.

The chain recombines TRBV30 with TRBJ2-2, with D maybe TRBD2 (5 bases). The CDR3 spans 14 residues. Trimming cost V 5 bases and J 4 bases, with 14 bases left between them. Germline V gene sequence: CDR1 GTSNPN, CDR2 SVGIG (reference sequence). This CDR3 reads CAWDGVTVTGELFF. Here the CDR3 DNA reads TGTGCCTGGGACGGGGTTACGGTCACCGGGGAGCTGTTTTTT.

The rearrangement links TRBV4-2 to TRBJ1-5; D may be TRBD1 (6 bases). Germline V gene lookup returns CDR1 LGHNA and CDR2 YNFKEQ. V gave up 0 bases and J gave up 9 bases, with 12 bases separating them. This CDR3 region has 14 residues. The chain's CDR3 is CASSQDTRGRPQHF. For the CDR3, the DNA is TGTGCCAGCAGCCAAGATACCAGGGGTAGGCCCCAGCATTTT.

CDR3 protein: CASSLGLAALEQYF. As DNA, the CDR3 is TGTGCCAGCAGTTTGGGGCTAGCGGCTCTCGAGCAGTACTTC. This chain uses TRBV27 with TRBJ2-7; 7 positions agree with TRBD2. The V and J ends lost 3 bases and 6 bases, in that order; junction bases with no gene match: 8. This CDR3 is 14 amino acids long. Germline CDR1 is MNHEY and CDR2 is SMNVEV (reference sequence).